A single sample gave rise to the 2 T cell receptor beta chains below, sequenced in a study of OX40 agonist ivuxolimab in advanced cancers. Profiled with immunoSEQ multiplex PCR; TCRdb holds only in-frame clones, not every one. The sample yields about 80,000 clones, about 89% seen once. Sequenced here: CD4+ or CD8+ T cells sorted from blood, sampled in a trial of the OX40 agonist ivuxolimab. Every receptor here comes from an adult with an advanced solid tumor such as melanoma, head and neck, liver or kidney cancer.

J is TRBJ2-7 and V is TRBV7-9; 7 nucleotides align to TRBD2. The junction had 15 bases not matched to a gene; V was cut back by 6 bases and J by 1 base. Germline CDR1 reads SEHNR; CDR2 reads FQNEAQ (reference sequence). The CDR3 has 17 residues. The CDR3 loop reads CASRDTKEGTKSYEQYF. CDR3 coding DNA: TGTGCCAGCAGAGATACCAAGGAGGGGACTAAATCCTACGAGCAGTACTTC.

The genes are TRBV7-9 and TRBJ2-7; the D gene is possibly TRBD1 (6 bases). The length of the CDR3 is 14 residues. Trimming cost V 1 base and J 3 bases, with 10 bases left between them. Germline V lookup: CDR1 SEHNR, CDR2 FQNEAQ (reference sequence). CDR3 coding DNA: TGTGCCAGCAGCTTAGACCCAGGGGACTACGAGCAGTACTTC. As protein: CASSLDPGDYEQYF.